These T cell receptor beta chains were read from a single sample in a study of cytomegalovirus exposure and HLA in healthy donors. Sequencing was performed with immunoSEQ multiplex PCR; in TCRdb, only in-frame clones are kept and a portion is missing. The data contain 30,000 to 45,000 clones, roughly 81% of them singletons. The sequenced sample was PBMCs. The receptor set was obtained from a woman aged 40 to 49 in good health and CMV-seronegative. Both conserved end residues are trimmed from each CDR3.

CDR3 length: 10
V gene: TRBV7-2
CDR3 protein: ASSPTDSPLH

CDR3 length: 13
V gene: TRBV19
CDR3 protein: ASRDRGRSDSPLH

CDR3 length: 10
V gene: TRBV11-2
CDR3 protein: ASSHRVTEAF

CDR3 length: 16
V gene: TRBV2
CDR3 protein: ASSPPPTGYLSNQPQH

CDR3 length: 10
V gene: TRBV29-1
CDR3 protein: SVDGTGNEQF

CDR3 length: 13
V gene: TRBV28
CDR3 protein: ASSLWGQSGNTIY

CDR3 length: 10
V gene: TRBV7-3
CDR3 protein: ASSPTGVEQF

CDR3 length: 10
V gene: TRBV2
CDR3 protein: ASSEAQETQY

CDR3 length: 14
V gene: TRBV25-1
CDR3 protein: ASSESGGSGANVLT

CDR3 length: 11
V gene: TRBV11-2
CDR3 protein: ASSARGDNEQF

CDR3 length: 15
V gene: TRBV13
CDR3 protein: ASSSTSDRVSGNTIY

CDR3 length: 13
V gene: TRBV5-1
CDR3 protein: ASSLIGTVQETQY

CDR3 length: 10
V gene: TRBV9
CDR3 protein: ASSVVKGEQF

CDR3 length: 13
V gene: TRBV2
CDR3 protein: ASSAQGATKNIQY

CDR3 length: 12
V gene: TRBV7-9
CDR3 protein: ASSWGGAQETQY

CDR3 length: 13
V gene: TRBV9
CDR3 protein: ASSFFGDRNQPQH

CDR3 length: 13
V gene: TRBV29-1
CDR3 protein: SVEGKARGGPEQY

CDR3 length: 14
V gene: TRBV6-1
CDR3 protein: ASSERQGEMNQPQH

CDR3 length: 13
V gene: TRBV5-6
CDR3 protein: ASSSGGWGLQPQH

CDR3 length: 14
V gene: TRBV7-2
CDR3 protein: ASSQQRDRRQETQY

CDR3 length: 14
V gene: TRBV29-1
CDR3 protein: SSSGTGGWSQETQY

CDR3 length: 15
V gene: TRBV4-3
CDR3 protein: ASSQDLATGHNEKLF

CDR3 length: 11
V gene: TRBV9
CDR3 protein: ASSSSSYNEQF

CDR3 length: 13
V gene: TRBV18
CDR3 protein: ASSPLDSGGTEAF

CDR3 length: 11
V gene: TRBV4-2
CDR3 protein: ASSQDNKYGYT

CDR3 length: 11
V gene: TRBV7-8
CDR3 protein: ASSPRVTYEQY

CDR3 length: 14
V gene: TRBV7-2
CDR3 protein: ASSLAGGKFTGELF

CDR3 length: 16
V gene: TRBV15
CDR3 protein: ATSRDGPTSGGTNTQY

CDR3 length: 13
V gene: TRBV6-5
CDR3 protein: ASRTYPDSAYEQY

CDR3 length: 13
V gene: TRBV7-9
CDR3 protein: ASSSWRGLLETQY

CDR3 length: 12
V gene: TRBV6-6
CDR3 protein: ASSATGGLYEQY

CDR3 length: 10
V gene: TRBV28
CDR3 protein: ATHSNAGTGF

CDR3 length: 11
V gene: TRBV7-2
CDR3 protein: ASSIDRVYGYT

CDR3 length: 13
V gene: TRBV28
CDR3 protein: ASSPRDRVAKGYT

CDR3 length: 14
V gene: TRBV7-8
CDR3 protein: ASSLAQGQADYGYT

CDR3 length: 14
V gene: TRBV7-2
CDR3 protein: ASSPRTGGVTGELF

CDR3 length: 14
V gene: TRBV6-6
CDR3 protein: ASSNQPGGGGTEAF

CDR3 length: 14
V gene: TRBV11-2
CDR3 protein: ASSLAGGGNTGELF

CDR3 length: 16
V gene: TRBV4-2
CDR3 protein: ASSQETWGRQGNNEQF

CDR3 length: 11
V gene: TRBV15
CDR3 protein: ATSRSKNTEAF

CDR3 length: 12
V gene: TRBV28
CDR3 protein: ASTSGTPGNTIY

CDR3 length: 13
V gene: TRBV19
CDR3 protein: ASSIGGQGNYGYT

CDR3 length: 14
V gene: TRBV6-5
CDR3 protein: ASSYSDSSSGNTIY

CDR3 length: 14
V gene: TRBV5-1
CDR3 protein: ASSLDQAGSNSPLH

CDR3 length: 12
V gene: TRBV6-6
CDR3 protein: ASSYLSGFYEQY

CDR3 length: 11
V gene: TRBV5-1
CDR3 protein: ASRVWGVETQY

CDR3 length: 13
V gene: TRBV15
CDR3 protein: ATRTLQGAQETQY

CDR3 length: 12
V gene: TRBV18
CDR3 protein: ASSPLQGTGEAF

CDR3 length: 11
V gene: TRBV2
CDR3 protein: ASREYNTGELF

CDR3 length: 13
V gene: TRBV7-2
CDR3 protein: ASSLGSRTDYGYT

CDR3 length: 15
V gene: TRBV2
CDR3 protein: ASSEFLAGGPRNEQF

CDR3 length: 12
V gene: TRBV29-1
CDR3 protein: SVYSPGKGDTQY

CDR3 length: 11
V gene: TRBV19
CDR3 protein: ASSLDRNSPLH

CDR3 length: 11
V gene: TRBV18
CDR3 protein: ASSLGQGYEQY

CDR3 length: 14
V gene: TRBV4-1
CDR3 protein: ASGNGASDREETQY

CDR3 length: 14
V gene: TRBV9
CDR3 protein: ASSDTGTGGSYGYT

CDR3 length: 12
V gene: TRBV4-1
CDR3 protein: ASSRTGGEDTQY

CDR3 length: 17
V gene: TRBV13
CDR3 protein: ASSLGLSGGALSTDTQY

CDR3 length: 13
V gene: TRBV4-1
CDR3 protein: ASSQEESDFYGYT